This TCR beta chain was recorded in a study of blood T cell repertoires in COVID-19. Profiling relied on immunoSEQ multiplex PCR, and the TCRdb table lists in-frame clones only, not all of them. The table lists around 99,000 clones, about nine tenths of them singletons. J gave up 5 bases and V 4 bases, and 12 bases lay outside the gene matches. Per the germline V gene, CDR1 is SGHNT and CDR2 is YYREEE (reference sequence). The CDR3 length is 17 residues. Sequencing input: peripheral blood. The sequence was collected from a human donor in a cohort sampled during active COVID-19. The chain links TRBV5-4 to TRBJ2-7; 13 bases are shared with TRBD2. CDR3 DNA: TGTGCCAGCAGCCCCCCCGGACTAGCGGGAGTTCGCCACGAGCAGTACTTC. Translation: CASSPPGLAGVRHEQYF.